The 11 T cell receptor beta chains presented below share a single source sample, sequenced in a study of blood T cells in healthy people across ages. Combining a sample-barcoded 5' primer with a J-beta primer mix, a second PCR ran for roughly 7 to 11 cycles. TCRdb independently ran MiXCR on the 5' RACE reads; one entry per CDR3 protein. The repertoire has around 1,800,000 distinct CDR3 sequences, more than 35% of them found once; the top ten carry more than 20%. Sequenced sample: blood. All receptors come from a human donor in good health.

The V call is TRBV6-6, the J call TRBJ2-3; D ambiguous. Germline CDR1 reads MNHNY; CDR2 reads SVGAGI (reference sequence). CDR3 length equals 13 residues. V was trimmed by 1 base and J by 9 bases, leaving 11 bases between them. DNA for the CDR3: TGTGCCAGCAGTTACTTCTCAGATCAGACGCAGTATTTT. Protein product: CASSYFSDQTQYF.

This clonotype came up many times. The J gene is TRBJ2-7, the V gene TRBV27, with D unclear. Trimming took 6 bases from V and 0 from J, leaving 9 bases between them. Germline V gene lookup returns CDR1 MNHEY and CDR2 SMNVEV (reference sequence). The length of the CDR3 is 13 residues. Here the CDR3 reads CASSLGISYEQYF. The CDR3 DNA sequence: TGTGCCAGCAGCTTAGGGATCTCCTACGAGCAGTACTTC.

The chain has TRBV6-5 and TRBJ2-3; D may be TRBD1 (6 bases). Trimming stripped 6 bases from V and 7 bases from J, with 14 bases between. CDR3 length equals 13 residues. Germline V CDR1 and CDR2: MNHEY, SVGAGI. CDR3 DNA sequence: TGTGCCAGCAGGCTAAACAGGGACAATACGCAGTATTTT. This codes for CASRLNRDNTQYF.

The chain has TRBV5-1 and TRBJ2-7; TRBD1 might be the D (7 bases). The germline gives CDR1 SGHRS, CDR2 YFSETQ. The CDR3 contains 14 residues. Trimming removed 4 bases from V and 3 bases from J, with 14 bases in between. The CDR3 sequence is CASSPGGTVYEQYF. CDR3 coding DNA: TGCGCCAGCAGCCCGGGCGGGACAGTCTACGAGCAGTACTTC.

The chain couples TRBV7-2 to TRBJ2-1; a possible D gene is TRBD2 (5 bases). The length of the CDR3 is 14 residues. The V end lost 5 bases, the J end lost 8 bases, and 16 bases lay between the germline ends. CDR1 is SGHTA, CDR2 FQGNSA, per germline. CDR3 bases: TGTGCCAGCAGCGACGGGGTGAATACTTATGAGCAGTTCTTC. Its protein product is CASSDGVNTYEQFF.

In the case of this clonotype: A read error may produce the germline difference seen at one junction end. The chain uses TRBV7-2 and TRBJ1-2; D may be TRBD1 (5 bases). The germline V gene encodes CDR1 SGHTA and CDR2 FQGNSA. The CDR3 is 16 residues long. DNA of the CDR3: TGTGCCAGCAACTTATATTCCGCGGGGGTTAACTATGGCTACACCTTC. Translating it yields CASNLYSAGVNYGYTF. The complete variable domain, with remaining parts taken from reference TRBV7-2 and TRBJ1-2, reads GAGVSQSPSNKVTEKGKDVELRCDPISGHTALYWYRQSLGQGLEFLIYFQGNSAPDKSGLPSDRFSAERTGGSVSTLTIQRTQQEDSAVYLCASNLYSAGVNYGYTFGSGTRLTVV.

V is TRBV2 and J is TRBJ2-1, with TRBD1 matching over 8 bases. Germline CDR1 and CDR2: SNHLY and FYNNEI. The J segment lost 8 bases and the V segment lost 0 bases, leaving 6 bases of the junction unmatched. This CDR3 region has 15 residues. The DNA of the CDR3 is TGTGCCAGCAGTGAAGCGCAGGGGGCGGTGGATGAGCAGTTCTTC. Translation gives CASSEAQGAVDEQFF.

The chain couples TRBV9 to TRBJ1-6, with 9 bases matching TRBD1. The germline V gene has CDR1 SGDLS and CDR2 YYNGEE. The junction had 5 bases not matched to a gene; V was cut back by 2 bases and J by 8 bases. This CDR3 comprises 15 residues. As DNA, the CDR3 is TGTGCCAGCAGCGTGGGCCGGACAGGGGATTCACCCCTCCACTTT. It translates to CASSVGRTGDSPLHF.

The V call is TRBV10-3, the J call TRBJ2-7; 7 bases are shared with TRBD2. Germline V gene lookup returns CDR1 ENHRY and CDR2 SYGVKD. The V segment lost 7 bases and the J segment 0 bases; nucleotides outside the gene matches: 6. The CDR3 contains 14 residues. The CDR3 sequence: CAIKGRGNSYEQYF. DNA for the CDR3: TGTGCCATCAAGGGGCGGGGGAACTCCTACGAGCAGTACTTC.

This clonotype has a handful of counts. One end of the junction does not line up with germline, which may come from a read error. The CDR3 spells CASSVGHSGVYNEQFF. CDR3 sequence (DNA): TGTGCCAGCAGCGTAGGACACTCTGGCGTCTACAATGAGCAGTTCTTC. The rearrangement joins TRBV13 to TRBJ2-1; tentative D call: TRBD1 (5 bases). The length of the CDR3 is 16 residues. CDR1 is PRHDT and CDR2 is FYEKMQ in the germline V gene (reference sequence).

The rearrangement joins TRBV29-1 to TRBJ2-1; D possibly matches TRBD1 or TRBD2 (8 bases each). CDR3 size: 13 residues. The ends were cut back, 3 bases at V and 13 bases at J, with 19 bases in the middle. Germline CDR1 and CDR2: SQVTM and ANQGSEA. CDR3 protein: CSVDRGQRETQFF. The DNA of the CDR3 is TGCAGCGTTGACAGGGGGCAGCGGGAGACCCAGTTCTTC.